A selection of T cell receptor beta chains follows, all from one sample in a study of beta chain features in type 1 diabetes. Method: immunoSEQ multiplex PCR; TCRdb's copy keeps in-frame clones and lacks some. The sample contains hundreds of thousands of clones, roughly 13% of which appear only once. Sequencing was carried out using naive CD4+ T cells from blood. All receptors derive from a man aged 18-30 years with type 1 diabetes. Each CDR3 is given without its conserved first and last residue.

j_call | v_call | cdr3_aa
TRBJ2-7 | TRBV13 | ASSSLSGEMSYEQY
TRBJ1-3 | TRBV29-1 | SVESSGNTIY
TRBJ2-1 | TRBV29-1 | SVAVTADYNEQF
TRBJ1-1 | TRBV6-5 | ASSYQGQAPRTEAF
TRBJ2-1 | TRBV6-1 | ASSGLAGQTSSYNEQF
TRBJ1-5 | TRBV30 | AWNVHSNQPQH
TRBJ2-5 | TRBV30 | AWRQETQY
TRBJ1-1 | TRBV6-4 | ASSDKASEAF
TRBJ1-2 | TRBV7-2 | ASSLDREYGYT
TRBJ2-5 | TRBV5-1 | ASSREAAQGETQY
TRBJ2-2 | TRBV2 | ASSGQALDTGELF
TRBJ2-7 | TRBV28 | ASSSGGQIYEQY
TRBJ2-5 | TRBV5-1 | ASSLVLAGFQETQY
TRBJ1-5 | TRBV5-4 | ASSLDQNQPQH
TRBJ2-5 | TRBV5-1 | ASSLAGRAYQETQY
TRBJ2-1 | TRBV29-1 | SDLLRQGGNEQF
TRBJ1-2 | TRBV29-1 | SVPEDQHT
TRBJ2-5 | TRBV5-1 | ASSLRGDTQETQY
TRBJ2-2 | TRBV14 | ASSHPLTGPGELF
TRBJ2-7 | TRBV19 | ASTHPGTSGAYEQY
TRBJ2-3 | TRBV5-1 | ASSSLPAGGPSDTQY
TRBJ1-2 | TRBV30 | ALSGTDYGYT